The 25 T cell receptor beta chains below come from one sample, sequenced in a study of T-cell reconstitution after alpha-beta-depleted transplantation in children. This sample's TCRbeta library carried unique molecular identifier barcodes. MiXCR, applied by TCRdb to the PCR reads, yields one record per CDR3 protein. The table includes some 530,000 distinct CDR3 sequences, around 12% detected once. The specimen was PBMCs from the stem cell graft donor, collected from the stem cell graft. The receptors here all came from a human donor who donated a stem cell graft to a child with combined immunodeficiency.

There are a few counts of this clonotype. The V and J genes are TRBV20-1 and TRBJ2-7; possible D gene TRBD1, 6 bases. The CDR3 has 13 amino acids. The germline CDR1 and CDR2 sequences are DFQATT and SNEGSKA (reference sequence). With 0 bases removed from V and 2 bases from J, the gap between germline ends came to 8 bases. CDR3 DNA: TGCAGTGCTAGAGATGACAGGACCTACGAGCAGTACTTC. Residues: CSARDDRTYEQYF.

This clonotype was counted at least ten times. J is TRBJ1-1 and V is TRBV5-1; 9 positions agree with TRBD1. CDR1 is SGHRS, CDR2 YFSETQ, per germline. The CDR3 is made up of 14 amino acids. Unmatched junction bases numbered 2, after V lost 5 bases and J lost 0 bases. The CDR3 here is CASRRDRVNTEAFF. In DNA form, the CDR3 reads TGCGCCAGCAGACGGGACAGGGTGAACACTGAAGCTTTCTTT.

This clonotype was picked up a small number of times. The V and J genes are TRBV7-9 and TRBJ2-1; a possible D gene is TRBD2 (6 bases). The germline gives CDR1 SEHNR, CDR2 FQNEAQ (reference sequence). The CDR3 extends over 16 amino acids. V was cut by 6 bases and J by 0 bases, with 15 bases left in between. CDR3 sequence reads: CASSTAGPSSYNEQFF. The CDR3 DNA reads TGTGCCAGCAGTACAGCGGGTCCTAGCTCCTACAATGAGCAGTTCTTC.

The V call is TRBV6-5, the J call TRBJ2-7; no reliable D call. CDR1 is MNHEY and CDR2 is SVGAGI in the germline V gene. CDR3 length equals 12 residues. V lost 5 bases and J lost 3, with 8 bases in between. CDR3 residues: CASSTPGYEQYF. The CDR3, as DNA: TGTGCCAGCAGTACCCCAGGCTACGAGCAGTACTTC.

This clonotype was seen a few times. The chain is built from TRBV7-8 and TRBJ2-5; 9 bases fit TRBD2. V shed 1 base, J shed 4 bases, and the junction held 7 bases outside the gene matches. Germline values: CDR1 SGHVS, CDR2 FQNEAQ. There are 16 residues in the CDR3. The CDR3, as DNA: TGTGCCAGCAGCTTAGGGACTAGCGACCGCGCAGAGACCCAGTACTTC. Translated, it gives CASSLGTSDRAETQYF. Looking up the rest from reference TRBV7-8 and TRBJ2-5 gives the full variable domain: GAGVSQSPRYKVAKRGQDVALRCDPISGHVSLFWYQQALGQGPEFLTYFQNEAQLDKSGLPSDRFFAERPEGSVSTLKIQRTQQEDSAVYLCASSLGTSDRAETQYFGPGTRLLVL.

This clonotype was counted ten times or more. The CDR3 sequence is CAIRGVTYEQYF. The CDR3 DNA follows: TGTGCCATCAGGGGGGTTACCTACGAGCAGTACTTC. The chain carries TRBV10-3 and TRBJ2-7; the D call may be TRBD1 or TRBD2 (5 bases each). CDR1 and CDR2 from the germline V gene are ENHRY and SYGVKD. V lost 6 bases and J 2 bases, leaving 8 bases between the germline ends. The CDR3 is made up of 12 amino acids.

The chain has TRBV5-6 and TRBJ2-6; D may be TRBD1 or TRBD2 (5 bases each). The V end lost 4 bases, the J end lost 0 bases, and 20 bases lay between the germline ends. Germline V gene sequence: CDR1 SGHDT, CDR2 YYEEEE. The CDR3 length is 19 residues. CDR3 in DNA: TGTGCCAGCAGCGGACGACAAGGGGACGGATCCTCTGGGGCCAACGTCCTGACTTTC. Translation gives CASSGRQGDGSSGANVLTF.

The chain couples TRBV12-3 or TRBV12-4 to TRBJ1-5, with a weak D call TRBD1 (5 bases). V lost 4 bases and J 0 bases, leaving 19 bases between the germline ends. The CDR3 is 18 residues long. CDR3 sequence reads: CASSSFSQGTYSNQPQHF. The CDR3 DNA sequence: TGTGCCAGCAGTTCCTTTTCCCAGGGAACCTATAGCAATCAGCCCCAGCATTTT.

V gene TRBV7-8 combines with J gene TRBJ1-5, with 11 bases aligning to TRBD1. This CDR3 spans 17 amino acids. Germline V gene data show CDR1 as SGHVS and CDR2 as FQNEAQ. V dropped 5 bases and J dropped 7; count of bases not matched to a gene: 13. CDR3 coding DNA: TGTGCCAGCAGCCCCCGGACAGGGGGCTGGGTATGGCAGCCCCAGCATTTT. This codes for CASSPRTGGWVWQPQHF.

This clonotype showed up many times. The CDR3 region is CATSRGGFRASYNEQFF. The CDR3 DNA reads TGTGCCACCAGCCGAGGAGGTTTTAGGGCATCCTACAATGAGCAGTTCTTC. The chain couples TRBV15 to TRBJ2-1, with D possibly being TRBD2 (5 bases). Germline assignment: CDR1 LNHNV and CDR2 YYDKDF (reference sequence). Trimming stripped 5 bases from V and 1 base from J, with 18 bases between. The CDR3 contains 17 residues.

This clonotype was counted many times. The CDR3 DNA sequence: TGTGCCAGCAGTCCTGGACCAGGGATTGAAGCTTTCTTT. Its translation is CASSPGPGIEAFF. J is TRBJ1-1 and V is TRBV12-3 or TRBV12-4, with TRBD1 as a possible D gene (5 bases). The CDR3 is made up of 13 amino acids. The germline V and J ends were trimmed by 5 bases and 7 bases, with 14 bases remaining between them.

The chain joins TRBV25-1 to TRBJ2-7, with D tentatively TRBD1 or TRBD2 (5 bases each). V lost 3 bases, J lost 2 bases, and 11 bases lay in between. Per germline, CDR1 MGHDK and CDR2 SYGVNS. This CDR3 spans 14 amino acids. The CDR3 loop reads CASSDWDPPYEQYF. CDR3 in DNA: TGTGCCAGCAGTGATTGGGACCCGCCCTACGAGCAGTACTTC.

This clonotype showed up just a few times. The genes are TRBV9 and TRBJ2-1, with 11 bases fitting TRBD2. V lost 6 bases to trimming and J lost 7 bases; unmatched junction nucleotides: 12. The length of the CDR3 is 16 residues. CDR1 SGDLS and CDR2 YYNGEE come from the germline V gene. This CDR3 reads CASTSISGRAGNEQFF. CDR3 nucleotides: TGTGCCAGCACCTCGATTAGCGGGAGGGCCGGGAATGAGCAGTTCTTC.

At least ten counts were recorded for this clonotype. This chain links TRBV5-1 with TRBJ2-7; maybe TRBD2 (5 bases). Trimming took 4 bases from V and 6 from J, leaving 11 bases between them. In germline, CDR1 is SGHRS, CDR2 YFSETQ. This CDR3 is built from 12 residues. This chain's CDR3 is CASSPRGFEQYF. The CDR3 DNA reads TGCGCCAGCAGCCCTCGGGGTTTCGAGCAGTACTTC.

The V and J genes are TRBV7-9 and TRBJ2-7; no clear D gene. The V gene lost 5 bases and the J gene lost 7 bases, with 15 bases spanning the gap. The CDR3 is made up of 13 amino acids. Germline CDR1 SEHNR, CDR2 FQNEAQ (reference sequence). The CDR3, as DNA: TGTGCCAGCAGCCCACCGCTAGTCCAAGAGCAGTACTTC. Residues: CASSPPLVQEQYF. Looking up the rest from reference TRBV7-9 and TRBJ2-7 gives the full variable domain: DTGVSQNPRHKITKRGQNVTFRCDPISEHNRLYWYRQTLGQGPEFLTYFQNEAQLEKSRLLSDRFSAERPKGSFSTLEIQRTEQGDSAMYLCASSPPLVQEQYFGPGTRLTVT.

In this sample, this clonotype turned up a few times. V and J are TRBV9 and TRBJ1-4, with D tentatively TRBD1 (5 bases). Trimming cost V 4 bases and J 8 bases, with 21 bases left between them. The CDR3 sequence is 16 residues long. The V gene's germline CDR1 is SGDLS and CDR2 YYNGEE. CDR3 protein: CASSPRGGVLPEKLFF. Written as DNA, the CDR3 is TGTGCCAGCAGCCCCAGAGGAGGGGTGCTTCCCGAAAAACTGTTTTTT. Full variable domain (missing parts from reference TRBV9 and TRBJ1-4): DSGVTQTPKHLITATGQRVTLRCSPRSGDLSVYWYQQSLDQGLQFLIQYYNGEERAKGNILERFSAQQFPDLHSELNLSSLELGDSALYFCASSPRGGVLPEKLFFGSGTQLSVL.

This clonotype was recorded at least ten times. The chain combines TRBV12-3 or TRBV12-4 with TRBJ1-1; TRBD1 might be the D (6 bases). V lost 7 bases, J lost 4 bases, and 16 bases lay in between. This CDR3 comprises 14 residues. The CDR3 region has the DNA TGTGCCAGCACCGGGTCCTACAGGGCCACTGAAGCTTTCTTT. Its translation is CASTGSYRATEAFF.

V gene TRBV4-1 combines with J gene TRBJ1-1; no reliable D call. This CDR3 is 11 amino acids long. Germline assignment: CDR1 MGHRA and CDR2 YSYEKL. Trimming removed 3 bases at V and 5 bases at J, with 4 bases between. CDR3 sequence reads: CASSHGTEAFF. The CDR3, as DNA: TGCGCCAGCAGCCACGGAACTGAAGCTTTCTTT.

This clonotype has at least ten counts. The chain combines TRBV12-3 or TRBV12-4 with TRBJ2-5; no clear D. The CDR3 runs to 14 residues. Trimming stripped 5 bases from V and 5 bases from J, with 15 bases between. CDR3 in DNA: TGTGCCAGCAGTAAGGCATTTGCCCAGGAGACCCAGTACTTC. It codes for CASSKAFAQETQYF.

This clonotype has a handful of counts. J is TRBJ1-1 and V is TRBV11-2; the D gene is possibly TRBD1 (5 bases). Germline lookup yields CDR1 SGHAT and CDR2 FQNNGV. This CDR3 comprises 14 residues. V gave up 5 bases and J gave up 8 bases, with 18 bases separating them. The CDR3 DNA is TGTGCCAGCAGCGTCGACCGGGACCCTCAGGAAGCTTTCTTT. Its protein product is CASSVDRDPQEAFF.

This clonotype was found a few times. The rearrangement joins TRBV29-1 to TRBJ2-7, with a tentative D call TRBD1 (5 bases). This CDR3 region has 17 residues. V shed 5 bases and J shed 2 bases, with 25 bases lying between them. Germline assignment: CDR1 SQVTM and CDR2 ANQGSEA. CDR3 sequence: CSVPATQGKNKAYEQYF. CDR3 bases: TGCAGCGTTCCTGCCACCCAGGGCAAAAATAAAGCCTACGAGCAGTACTTC.

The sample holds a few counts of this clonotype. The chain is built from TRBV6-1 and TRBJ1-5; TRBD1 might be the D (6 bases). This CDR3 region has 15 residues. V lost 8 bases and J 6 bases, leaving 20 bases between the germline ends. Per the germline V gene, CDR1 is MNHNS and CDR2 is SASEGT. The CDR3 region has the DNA TGTGCCAGCCGAGAACAGGGCGGAGTAGGTCAGCCCCAGCATTTT. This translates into CASREQGGVGQPQHF.

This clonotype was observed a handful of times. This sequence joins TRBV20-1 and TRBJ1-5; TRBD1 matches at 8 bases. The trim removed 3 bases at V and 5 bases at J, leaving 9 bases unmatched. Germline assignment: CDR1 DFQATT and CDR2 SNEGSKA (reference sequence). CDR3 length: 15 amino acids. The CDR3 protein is CSARGNRGEDQPQHF. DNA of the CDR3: TGCAGTGCTAGGGGTAACAGGGGGGAAGATCAGCCCCAGCATTTT.

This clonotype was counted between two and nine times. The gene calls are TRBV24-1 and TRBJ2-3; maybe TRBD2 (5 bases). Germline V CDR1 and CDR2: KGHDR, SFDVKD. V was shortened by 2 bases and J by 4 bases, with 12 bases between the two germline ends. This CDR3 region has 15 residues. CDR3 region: CATSDSGLTADTQYF. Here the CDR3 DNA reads TGTGCCACCAGTGATTCAGGACTCACAGCAGATACGCAGTATTTT.

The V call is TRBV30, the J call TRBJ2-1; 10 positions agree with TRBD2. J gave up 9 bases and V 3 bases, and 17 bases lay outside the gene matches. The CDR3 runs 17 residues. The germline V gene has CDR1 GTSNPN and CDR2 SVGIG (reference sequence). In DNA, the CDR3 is TGTGCCTGGAGGCCCAGCGGGAGGGCCGGTTTAATTACTGAGCAGTTCTTC. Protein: CAWRPSGRAGLITEQFF.